A single TCR beta chain is shown here with its context. Its specificity is unknown. This record belongs to a study of CD8 T cells in Susac syndrome. General study points: The TCR sequencing and HLA analysis in the study involved a relatively small number of individuals, as the study acknowledged.

Germline assignment: CDR1 SQVTM and CDR2 ANQGSEA. J was trimmed by 2 bases and V by 1 base; bases with no gene match: 4. The CDR3 totals 14 residues. RNA was extracted with the RNeasy kit, and a quantity of about 0.45 to 1 ug was reverse transcribed using random hexamers. A multiplex approach, immunoSEQ multiplex PCR, amplified TCR beta CDR3 across 54 Vbeta and 13 Jbeta. From the immunoSEQ multiplex PCR reads, TCRdb called clonotypes with MiXCR, one entry per CDR3 protein. The sample has some 110,000 distinct CDR3 sequences, just over 90% seen once. Sequencing of TCR beta drew on CD8+ and CD4+ T cells from blood. TEMRA cells underwent FACS enrichment and CD8+ and CD4+ T cells underwent negative isolation.

This clonotype originated in a human donor with multiple sclerosis. The chain uses TRBV29-1 and TRBJ1-2; 7 bases match TRBD1. Input material: CD8+ T cells from PBMCs. The CDR3 spells CSVEGQGMNYGYTF. The CDR3 DNA is TGCAGCGTTGAAGGACAGGGAATGAACTATGGCTACACCTTC.